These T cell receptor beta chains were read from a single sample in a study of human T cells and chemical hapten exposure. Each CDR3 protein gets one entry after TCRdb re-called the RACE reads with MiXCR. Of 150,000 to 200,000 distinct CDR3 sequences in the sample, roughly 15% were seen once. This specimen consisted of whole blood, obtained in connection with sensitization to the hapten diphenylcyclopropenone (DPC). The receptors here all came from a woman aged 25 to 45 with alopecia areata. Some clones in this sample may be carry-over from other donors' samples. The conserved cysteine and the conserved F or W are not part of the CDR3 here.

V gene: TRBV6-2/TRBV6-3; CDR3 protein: ASRWTGTDTQY
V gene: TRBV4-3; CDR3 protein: ASSRGPSNYEQY
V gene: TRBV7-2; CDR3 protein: ASSFGREFSTGELF
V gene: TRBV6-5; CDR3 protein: ASSRTKWWAETQY
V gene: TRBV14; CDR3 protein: ASSQIHLAGWAVETQY
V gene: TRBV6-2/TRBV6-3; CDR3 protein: ASSWDGNYGYT
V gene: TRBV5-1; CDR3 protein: ASSPGTGNSPLH
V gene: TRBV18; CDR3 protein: ASSRPLSGGAHEQF
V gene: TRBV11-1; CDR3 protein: ASSLEFGDWNEQY
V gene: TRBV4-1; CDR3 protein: ASSRGTGHNNQPQH
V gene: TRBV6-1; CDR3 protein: ASIHLFGGYT
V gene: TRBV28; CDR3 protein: ASSLKSQIQY
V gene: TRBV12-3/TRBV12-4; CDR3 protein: ASRRTASTDTQY
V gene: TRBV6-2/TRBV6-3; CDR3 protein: ASSSARSTETQY
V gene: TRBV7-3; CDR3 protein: ASSLTQAGRNEQF
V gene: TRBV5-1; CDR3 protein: ASSRTVTGELF
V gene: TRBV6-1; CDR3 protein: ASKDGLYGYT
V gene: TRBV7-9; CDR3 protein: ASSLEAGELF
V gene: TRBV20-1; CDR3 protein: SASSEGSGTYEQY
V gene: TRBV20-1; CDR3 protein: SAIRVGNTIY
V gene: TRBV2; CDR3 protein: ASMSIAGRDTGELF
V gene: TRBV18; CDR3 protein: ASSPLRTSPNTGELF
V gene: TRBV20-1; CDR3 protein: SARDPAGGLNEQF
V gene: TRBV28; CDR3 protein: ASSFGGALKEQY
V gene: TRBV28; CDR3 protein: ASRLSPDSPLH
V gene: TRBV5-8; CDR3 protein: ASSLLYYEQY
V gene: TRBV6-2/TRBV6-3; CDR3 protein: ASTGSNEQF